What follows are 2 T cell receptor beta chains derived from one specimen sequenced in a study of PD-L1 blockade in urothelial cancer. The assay was immunoSEQ multiplex PCR, and TCRdb's table has in-frame clones only and misses some. The sample records 50,000 to 55,000 clones, about 82% being singletons. The sample's time point: pretreatment peripheral blood. This material consisted of PBMCs, taken around atezolizumab (anti-PD-L1) treatment. The receptors were gathered from a man in his 60s with urothelial cancer.

The rearrangement joins TRBV10-3 to TRBJ2-7, with TRBD1 matching over 7 bases. The J segment lost 2 bases and the V segment lost 4 bases, leaving 8 bases of the junction unmatched. The length of the CDR3 is 15 residues. The germline CDR1 and CDR2 sequences are ENHRY and SYGVKD. This CDR3 reads CAISGSQGTTYEQYF. The CDR3 bases are TGTGCCATCAGTGGGTCACAGGGGACAACCTACGAGCAGTACTTC.

This chain uses TRBV19 with TRBJ1-6; TRBD1 matches 11 bases. The CDR3 spans 15 residues. CDR1 and CDR2 from the germline V gene are LNHDA and SQIVND (reference sequence). Trimming at V came to 4 bases and at J to 8 bases, leaving 4 bases not matched to a gene. As DNA, the CDR3 is TGTGCCAGTAGTACGGACAGGGGGCCCGATTCACCCCTCCACTTT. Translated: CASSTDRGPDSPLHF. The whole variable domain, remainder taken from reference TRBV19 and TRBJ1-6, is DGGITQSPKYLFRKEGQNVTLSCEQNLNHDAMYWYRQDPGQGLRLIYYSQIVNDFQKGDIAEGYSVSREKKESFPLTVTSAQKNPTAFYLCASSTDRGPDSPLHFGNGTRLTVT.